This TCR beta chain was recovered during a study of glioma-infiltrating T cells. TCR alpha and beta CDR3 regions were amplified from RNA using iRepertoire nested multiplex PCR. TCRdb recomputed calls from the multiplex PCR reads with MiXCR, one row per CDR3 protein. Counted here are more than 300,000 distinct CDR3 sequences, around 45% occurring once; the ten biggest clones make up 12%. Study-level points and caveats: A blood CDR3 motif signature was depleted in highly divergent patients. Tissue and blood shared very few CDR3 sequences.

This clonotype was seen a handful of times. Its antigen is still unknown. The CDR3 is 13 amino acids. Trimming took 3 bases from V and 9 from J, leaving 12 bases between them. Germline values: CDR1 SGHTA, CDR2 FQGNSA. This sequence originates from a human donor with low-grade glioma or glioblastoma, undergoing nonglioma brain surgery, or in good health (not recorded which). The chain uses TRBV7-2 and TRBJ2-1, with D possibly matching TRBD2 (7 bases). The source material was glioma tissue, nonneoplastic brain tissue, or PBMCs (not recorded which). CDR3 region: CASSFAGEGEQFF. The DNA of the CDR3 is TGTGCCAGCAGCTTCGCAGGGGAGGGTGAGCAGTTCTTC.